This T cell receptor beta chain emerged from a study of blood T cell repertoires in COVID-19. Clones were read by immunoSEQ multiplex PCR, and TCRdb kept only the in-frame ones, dropping some. The sample records hundreds of thousands of clones, 70% to 90% being singletons. The J segment lost 4 bases and the V segment lost 5 bases, leaving 3 bases of the junction unmatched. The CDR3 contains 14 residues. Per germline, CDR1 SGHVS and CDR2 FQNEAQ. This clone was counted between two and nine times. The specimen was peripheral blood. This sequence joins TRBV7-8 and TRBJ1-5; 9 nucleotides align to TRBD1. The receptor was derived from a man between 18 and 29 years old with COVID-19, enrolled during active disease. The CDR3: CASSRDRENQPQHF. The CDR3 DNA reads as TGTGCCAGCAGCCGGGACAGGGAAAATCAGCCCCAGCATTTT.